This T cell receptor (beta chain) was documented in a study of T cell responses to AZD1222 COVID-19 vaccine. The study's findings and limits: Mapped onto spike, vaccine-associated CD4 TCRs spanned it and were dominant at 160-218 and 743-854. Of the AZD1222 recipients, only 5 to 7 were seropositive at baseline.

Turning to this clone: Its target is not known.

Germline V gene lookup returns CDR1 PRHDT and CDR2 FYEKMQ (reference sequence). The CDR3 extends over 14 amino acids. V was cut by 6 bases and J by 5 bases, with 16 bases left in between. The assay was immunoSEQ multiplex PCR, and TCRdb's table has in-frame clones only and misses some. Its clone listing holds around 140,000 clones. The J gene is TRBJ2-5, the V gene TRBV13; the D is unclear. Sequencing was performed on peripheral blood. The clonotype originates from an adult in good health. In DNA, the CDR3 is TGTGCCAGCAGTCACGGCGCCCCTGCTGAGACCCAGTACTTC. Amino acids: CASSHGAPAETQYF.